The 27 T cell receptor beta chains given below trace back to one sample, sequenced in a study of cytomegalovirus exposure and HLA in healthy donors (dated by TCRdb to 2017 to 2019). The library came from the immunoSEQ multiplex PCR assay. A mixture of 60 forward primers for TCR Vbeta segments and 13 reverse primers for TCR Jbeta segments was used in the multiplex PCR. TCRdb's version of the immuneACCESS table is confined to in-frame rearrangements and falls short of the full clone set. An unresolved V gene accounts for under half of the shortfall where checked; the remainder is of unknown origin. The sample yields some 87,000 clones; 65% to 80% were counted once. Of the sample, around 2.5% falls within the top ten clones. The source material was PBMCs. Every receptor here comes from a man aged 25-45 years in good health and CMV-seronegative.

This rearrangement joins TRBV7-9 to TRBJ2-7; 8 positions match TRBD2. J lost 2 bases, V lost 5 bases, and 8 bases had no gene match. The length of the CDR3 is 15 residues. CDR1 and CDR2 (germline): SEHNR, FQNEAQ (reference sequence). CDR3 coding DNA: TGTGCCAGCAGCACCTCGCCGGGGGGGCCCTACGAGCAGTACTTC. Translating gives CASSTSPGGPYEQYF.

Worth noting for this clone: Given the absence of the conserved phenylalanine or tryptophan at the CDR3 end, a read error is likely. This chain joins TRBV5-1 and TRBJ2-7; 10 positions match TRBD2. The CDR3 is made up of 18 amino acids. Per the germline V gene, CDR1 is SGHRS and CDR2 is YFSETQ. V was pared by 0 bases and J by 4 bases, with 13 bases of the junction left unmatched. The CDR3 is CASSLGLAGAPSSYEQYL. The CDR3 coding sequence is TGCGCCAGCAGCTTGGGCCTAGCGGGGGCCCCCTCCTCTTACGAGCAGTACCTC.

V is TRBV5-4 and J is TRBJ2-5, with TRBD1 identical over 11 bases. Germline V gene data show CDR1 as SGHNT and CDR2 as YYREEE (reference sequence). CDR3 length: 14 residues. V shed 5 bases, J shed 5 bases, and the junction held 5 bases outside the gene matches. The CDR3 region has the DNA TGTGCCAGCAGTCGGACAGGGGGCTGGGAGACCCAGTACTTC. This codes for CASSRTGGWETQYF.

The chain carries TRBV7-9 and TRBJ1-2; D remains unclear. The CDR3 has 13 amino acids. Germline loops: CDR1 SEHNR, CDR2 FQNEAQ (reference sequence). V was trimmed by 5 bases and J by 4 bases, leaving 11 bases between them. The CDR3 is CASSPQIVYGYTF. Written as DNA, the CDR3 is TGTGCCAGCAGCCCACAGATCGTCTATGGCTACACCTTC.

This chain links TRBV29-1 with TRBJ2-5, with 15 bases identical to TRBD2. The J segment lost 5 bases and the V segment lost 8 bases, leaving 9 bases of the junction unmatched. Germline V CDR1 and CDR2: SQVTM, ANQGSEA. CDR3 length: 15 residues. The CDR3 nucleotides read TGCAGCACCGGGACTAGCGGGGGGCCCAAGGAGACCCAGTACTTC. Translating it yields CSTGTSGGPKETQYF.

This clone came up a few times. Other DNA sequences in the sample encode the same CDR3. The V call is TRBV19, the J call TRBJ1-2; D uncertain. The CDR3 runs 13 residues. Per germline, CDR1 LNHDA and CDR2 SQIVND (reference sequence). V lost 6 bases and J 5 bases, leaving 13 bases between the germline ends. The CDR3 DNA is TGTGCCAGTAGCGCCGGGGTTCTTTATGGCTACACCTTC. Protein sequence: CASSAGVLYGYTF.

The rearrangement uses TRBV27 and TRBJ1-6; a weak D match, TRBD1 (6 bases). The V gene's germline CDR1 is MNHEY and CDR2 SMNVEV (reference sequence). The CDR3 loop spans 16 amino acids. V lost 7 bases, J lost 7 bases, and 20 bases lay in between. In nucleotides, the CDR3 is TGTGCCAGCACCGCCTATAGCAGGGGAAAAAATTCACCCCTCCACTTT. Protein product: CASTAYSRGKNSPLHF.

The chain carries TRBV5-1 and TRBJ1-1; the D gene is possibly TRBD1 (6 bases). CDR1 and CDR2 (germline): SGHRS, YFSETQ. The CDR3 runs 13 residues. V lost 5 bases and J lost 4, with 12 bases in between. The CDR3 is CASSPKTGTEAFF. The CDR3 coding sequence is TGCGCCAGCAGTCCTAAGACAGGCACTGAAGCTTTCTTT.

This clone was detected only once. The rearrangement joins TRBV5-6 to TRBJ1-2; 7 nucleotides agree with TRBD1. V lost 3 bases and J lost 1; bases outside the gene matches: 6. Germline V gene data show CDR1 as SGHDT and CDR2 as YYEEEE. The CDR3 contains 15 residues. CDR3 sequence reads: CASSSSGTVNYGYTF. The CDR3 nucleotides read TGTGCCAGCAGCTCGTCCGGGACAGTTAACTATGGCTACACCTTC. Based on the CDR3 plus reference TRBV5-6 and TRBJ1-2, the full variable domain is DAGVTQSPTHLIKTRGQQVTLRCSPKSGHDTVSWYQQALGQGPQFIFQYYEEEERQRGNFPDRFSGHQFPNYSSELNVNALLLGDSALYLCASSSSGTVNYGYTFGSGTRLTVV.

This clone was found once. V gene TRBV12-5 combines with J gene TRBJ2-3; TRBD2 might be the D (7 bases). The CDR3 totals 18 residues. Trimming removed 0 bases from V and 7 bases from J, with 23 bases in between. CDR1 LGHNT and CDR2 FRNRAP come from the germline V gene. This CDR3 reads CASGLVGWRGGNTNTQYF. The CDR3 coding sequence is TGTGCTAGTGGTTTGGTAGGCTGGAGGGGGGGGAACACGAATACGCAGTATTTT.

V gene TRBV28 combines with J gene TRBJ2-3; maybe TRBD1 (5 bases). CDR3 length: 14 residues. Germline V CDR1 and CDR2: MDHEN, SYDVKM. The V gene lost 3 bases and the J gene lost 3 bases, with 10 bases spanning the gap. CDR3 residues: CASSFIQGTDTQYF. Here the CDR3 DNA reads TGTGCCAGCAGTTTTATTCAGGGAACAGATACGCAGTATTTT.

The gene calls are TRBV5-1 and TRBJ2-7, with 9 bases lining up with TRBD1. The junction had 5 bases not matched to a gene; V was cut back by 4 bases and J by 3 bases. CDR3 length: 14 residues. Per the germline V gene, CDR1 is SGHRS and CDR2 is YFSETQ. The CDR3 DNA sequence: TGCGCCAGCAGCAAGACAGGGGGTGGCTACGAGCAGTACTTC. Its translation: CASSKTGGGYEQYF.

The chain joins TRBV6-1 to TRBJ2-7; perhaps TRBD1 as D (6 bases). Germline V CDR1 and CDR2: MNHNS, SASEGT. Trimming stripped 6 bases from V and 3 bases from J, with 15 bases between. This CDR3 is 14 amino acids long. The CDR3 protein is CASSRTGNGYEQYF. The CDR3 DNA reads TGTGCCAGCAGCCGAACAGGGAATGGCTACGAGCAGTACTTC.

The chain combines TRBV10-3 with TRBJ1-5; no clear D gene. This CDR3 region has 17 residues. Per the germline V gene, CDR1 is ENHRY and CDR2 is SYGVKD. V was pared by 0 bases and J by 0 bases, with 12 bases between. CDR3 residues: CAISESASLDSNQPQHF. Here the CDR3 DNA reads TGTGCCATCAGTGAGTCGGCCAGTCTAGATAGCAATCAGCCCCAGCATTTT.

The chain is built from TRBV29-1 and TRBJ2-1; 8 nucleotides match TRBD1. Germline V gives CDR1 SQVTM, CDR2 ANQGSEA. V was clipped by 4 bases and J by 0 bases; unmatched bases: 8. CDR3 length equals 16 residues. The CDR3 is CSVVGQGGSSYNEQFF. Here the CDR3 DNA reads TGCAGCGTTGTTGGACAGGGCGGAAGCTCCTACAATGAGCAGTTCTTC.

This clone came up a few times. The CDR3 here is CAWSVLDMNTEAFF. For the CDR3, the DNA is TGTGCCTGGAGTGTACTGGACATGAACACTGAAGCTTTCTTT. V and J are TRBV30 and TRBJ1-1; possibly TRBD1 for D (5 bases). The CDR3 is 14 residues long. Trimming pared 0 bases from V and 0 bases from J, leaving 8 bases between. CDR1 GTSNPN and CDR2 SVGIG come from the germline V gene (reference sequence).

This chain joins TRBV5-1 and TRBJ2-3; a possible D gene is TRBD1 (5 bases). Trimming removed 4 bases from V and 3 bases from J, with 9 bases in between. The germline gives CDR1 SGHRS, CDR2 YFSETQ. The CDR3 sequence is 13 residues long. The CDR3, as DNA: TGCGCCAGCAGCCCGGACACAACAGATACGCAGTATTTT. Protein sequence: CASSPDTTDTQYF.

This clone was seen only a few times. The rearrangement uses TRBV2 and TRBJ1-1, with D possibly TRBD1 on 5 matching bases. V lost 5 bases, J lost 7 bases, and 8 bases lay in between. The length of the CDR3 is 11 residues. The germline CDR1 and CDR2 sequences are SNHLY and FYNNEI. This chain's CDR3 is CASSRQIEAFF. CDR3 DNA: TGTGCCAGCAGTAGACAGATTGAAGCTTTCTTT.

The chain employs TRBV5-4 and TRBJ1-2; 8 positions agree with TRBD1. The CDR3 covers 13 residues. Germline CDR1 is SGHNT and CDR2 is YYREEE (reference sequence). The junction had 8 bases not matched to a gene; V was cut back by 3 bases and J by 10 bases. CDR3 DNA sequence: TGTGCCAGCAGCTCGGGACAGGTAAAGATCTACACCTTC. Its translation is CASSSGQVKIYTF.

The J gene is TRBJ2-7, the V gene TRBV11-3; D unresolved. Germline lookup yields CDR1 SGHNT and CDR2 YENEEA. Trimming pared 3 bases from V and 5 bases from J, leaving 5 bases between. The CDR3 length is 11 residues. The CDR3 is CASSFRDEQYF. In DNA form, the CDR3 reads TGTGCCAGCAGCTTCCGGGACGAGCAGTACTTC.

This chain connects TRBV2 to TRBJ1-1; TRBD1 might be the D (5 bases). The germline gives CDR1 SNHLY, CDR2 FYNNEI. The CDR3 extends over 14 amino acids. V was clipped by 0 bases and J by 5 bases, with 10 bases between them. CDR3 residues: CASSEAAGYTEAFF. CDR3 in DNA: TGTGCCAGCAGTGAAGCAGCAGGGTATACTGAAGCTTTCTTT. Using reference TRBV2 and TRBJ1-1 for the parts outside the CDR3, the full variable domain is EPEVTQTPSHQVTQMGQEVILRCVPISNHLYFYWYRQILGQKVEFLVSFYNNEISEKSEIFDDQFSVERPDGSNFTLKIRSTKLEDSAMYFCASSEAAGYTEAFFGQGTRLTVV.

Written as DNA, the CDR3 is TGCGCCAGCAGCCACCCCCCTGACAATTATAATTCACCCCTCCACTTT. It yields the protein CASSHPPDNYNSPLHF. This chain connects TRBV4-1 to TRBJ1-6, with D hard to call. Looked up from germline, CDR1 is MGHRA and CDR2 is YSYEKL. The CDR3 runs 16 residues. With 3 bases removed from V and 4 bases from J, the gap between germline ends came to 13 bases.

This sequence joins TRBV9 and TRBJ2-3; 11 bases are shared with TRBD2. This CDR3 contains 17 residues. Germline lookup yields CDR1 SGDLS and CDR2 YYNGEE. J was trimmed by 1 base and V by 4 bases; bases with no gene match: 8. The CDR3 sequence: CASSFSGGARGTDTQYF. As DNA, the CDR3 is TGTGCCAGCAGCTTTAGCGGGGGGGCGAGAGGCACAGATACGCAGTATTTT.

The chain is built from TRBV18 and TRBJ2-7, with TRBD1 matching 7 bases. This CDR3 region has 14 residues. CDR1 is KGHSH, CDR2 LQKENI, per germline. V dropped 4 bases and J dropped 6; count of bases not matched to a gene: 9. The CDR3 nucleotides read TGTGCCAGCTCACTTGGCGTCAGGGGGAGCGAGCAGTACTTC. Protein sequence: CASSLGVRGSEQYF.

The chain combines TRBV6-5 with TRBJ1-6; D is ambiguous. The V gene lost 3 bases and the J gene lost 11 bases, with 20 bases spanning the gap. This CDR3 region has 16 residues. Germline-derived CDR1 and CDR2 are MNHEY and SVGAGI. The CDR3 sequence is CASSYYLGSPLPPLHF. CDR3 coding DNA: TGTGCCAGCAGTTATTACCTCGGGAGTCCATTACCACCCCTCCACTTT.

The rearrangement joins TRBV9 to TRBJ1-4; TRBD1 aligns across 7 bases. V lost 3 bases to trimming and J lost 0 bases; unmatched junction nucleotides: 5. Germline values: CDR1 SGDLS, CDR2 YYNGEE. The CDR3 consists of 16 residues. The CDR3, as DNA: TGTGCCAGCAGCGGTGGGGACAGCCCAACTAATGAAAAACTGTTTTTT. It codes for CASSGGDSPTNEKLFF.

The chain couples TRBV19 to TRBJ1-5; tentative D call: TRBD1 (5 bases). The V gene's germline CDR1 is LNHDA and CDR2 SQIVND (reference sequence). The CDR3 runs 15 residues. V was trimmed by 8 bases and J by 6 bases, leaving 20 bases between them. CDR3 DNA: TGTGCCAGTCGCAATTCGGGGAGGAGGGGTCAGCCCCAGCATTTT. Translation: CASRNSGRRGQPQHF.